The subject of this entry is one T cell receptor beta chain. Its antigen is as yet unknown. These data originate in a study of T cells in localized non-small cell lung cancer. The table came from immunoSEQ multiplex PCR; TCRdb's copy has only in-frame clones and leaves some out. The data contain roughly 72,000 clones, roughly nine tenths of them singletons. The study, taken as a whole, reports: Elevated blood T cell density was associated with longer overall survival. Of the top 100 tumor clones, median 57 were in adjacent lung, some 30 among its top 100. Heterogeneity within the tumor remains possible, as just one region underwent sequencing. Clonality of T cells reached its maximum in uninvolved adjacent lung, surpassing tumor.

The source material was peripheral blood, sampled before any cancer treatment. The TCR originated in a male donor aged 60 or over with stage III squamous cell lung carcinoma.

The DNA of the CDR3 is TGTGCCAGCTCACCCTCTCCGCAGGGGGTTTTCCTCAAAGAGACCCAGTACTTC. Protein product: CASSPSPQGVFLKETQYF. The chain carries TRBV18 and TRBJ2-5, with 7 bases matching TRBD1. The trim removed 3 bases at V and 3 bases at J, leaving 16 bases unmatched. The CDR3 is made up of 18 amino acids. CDR1 is KGHSH and CDR2 is LQKENI in the germline V gene.